Following are 15 T cell receptor beta chains from one sample sequenced in a study of Graves' ophthalmopathy and Graves' hyperthyroidism. Amplification from RNA transcripts yielded the TCR beta CDR3 regions. HTBI primers served in a first-round RT-PCR, which a second-round multiplex PCR followed. TCRdb re-called the multiplex PCR reads through MiXCR, storing one row per CDR3 protein. The profile covers approximately 700,000 distinct CDR3 sequences, with around 40% appearing a single time and about 40% taken by the ten largest. What was sequenced was peripheral blood. These receptors originate from an adult man with Graves' ophthalmopathy.

This sequence joins TRBV7-2 and TRBJ1-5; tentative D call: TRBD1 (5 bases). Germline V gene sequence: CDR1 SGHTA, CDR2 FQGNSA. This CDR3 is built from 15 residues. Trimming removed 1 base at V and 7 bases at J, with 14 bases between. As DNA, the CDR3 is TGTGCCAGCAGCTTAGATTGGGGGGTCGGGCAGCCCCAGCATTTT. Its protein is CASSLDWGVGQPQHF.

V is TRBV20-1 and J is TRBJ2-3; D perhaps matches TRBD2 (6 bases). The CDR3 consists of 12 residues. The V and J ends lost 4 bases and 6 bases respectively, with 11 bases between them. Germline V lookup: CDR1 DFQATT, CDR2 SNEGSKA (reference sequence). CDR3: CSAKVLADTQYF. CDR3 in DNA: TGCAGTGCTAAAGTTCTAGCGGATACGCAGTATTTT.

The CDR3 nucleotides read TGTGCCAGCAGAAGGGACTCGGCGGGGGGGACCCAGTACTTC. Translated: CASRRDSAGGTQYF. The V gene is TRBV7-9, the J gene TRBJ2-5; TRBD2 aligns across 8 bases. Germline CDR1 SEHNR, CDR2 FQNEAQ (reference sequence). CDR3 length: 14 residues. Trimming removed 6 bases from V and 7 bases from J; junction bases left unmatched: 10.

This clonotype was recorded many times. The rearrangement links TRBV15 to TRBJ2-5, with a weak D call TRBD2 (6 bases). Germline V CDR1 and CDR2: LNHNV, YYDKDF (reference sequence). V lost 1 base and J 3 bases, leaving 18 bases between the germline ends. CDR3 length: 17 amino acids. CDR3 DNA: TGTGCCACCAGCAGAGTATTTGGGACTCAAGGGAAAGAGACCCAGTACTTC. This codes for CATSRVFGTQGKETQYF.

This clonotype is a singleton in its sample. The genes are TRBV7-2 and TRBJ2-5, with D hard to call. Germline V gene sequence: CDR1 SGHTA, CDR2 FQGNSA. V was pared by 1 base and J by 0 bases, with 9 bases between. The CDR3 length is 15 residues. CDR3 nucleotides: TGTGCCAGCAGCTTAGGTTGGGCGGACCAAGAGACCCAGTACTTC. Protein: CASSLGWADQETQYF. The full variable domain, completed using reference TRBV7-2 and TRBJ2-5, is GAGVSQSPSNKVTEKGKDVELRCDPISGHTALYWYRQSLGQGLEFLIYFQGNSAPDKSGLPSDRFSAERTGGSVSTLTIQRTQQEDSAVYLCASSLGWADQETQYFGPGTRLLVL.

The rearrangement joins TRBV11-2 to TRBJ2-7; D unclear. Trimming pared 3 bases from V and 2 bases from J, leaving 5 bases between. Germline V CDR1 and CDR2: SGHAT, FQNNGV. The CDR3 has 12 amino acids. CDR3 sequence: CASSFVTYEQYF. The CDR3 bases are TGTGCCAGCAGCTTCGTTACCTACGAGCAGTACTTC.

The V gene is TRBV10-3, the J gene TRBJ1-2; D gene ambiguous. Germline CDR1 ENHRY, CDR2 SYGVKD. V lost 10 bases, J lost 8 bases, and 23 bases lay in between. The CDR3 consists of 14 residues. As DNA, the CDR3 is TGTGCCAGCGGCCGCCCCTTCCCAGAGTGGGGCTACACCTTC. This sequence encodes CASGRPFPEWGYTF.

This clonotype was observed many times. The rearrangement uses TRBV7-3 and TRBJ1-1; D ambiguous. CDR1 is SGHTA and CDR2 is FQGTGA in the germline V gene. This CDR3 spans 13 amino acids. Between the trimmed V and J ends, which lost 5 bases and 1 base, there was a span of 8 bases. The chain's CDR3 is CASSPNPNTEAFF. The DNA of the CDR3 is TGTGCCAGCAGCCCAAACCCGAACACTGAAGCTTTCTTT.

The sample holds a few counts of this clonotype. The rearrangement joins TRBV20-1 to TRBJ2-5; TRBD1 aligns across 7 bases. The germline V gene has CDR1 DFQATT and CDR2 SNEGSKA (reference sequence). J was trimmed by 4 bases and V by 2 bases; bases with no gene match: 1. CDR3 length: 12 residues. CDR3 DNA: TGCAGTGCTAGAAGGGACAGAGAGACCCAGTACTTC. This codes for CSARRDRETQYF.

The V gene is TRBV7-3, the J gene TRBJ2-2, with D tentatively TRBD1 or TRBD2 (5 bases each). Germline assignment: CDR1 SGHTA and CDR2 FQGTGA. V lost 0 bases and J 4 bases, leaving 21 bases between the germline ends. The CDR3 totals 19 residues. The DNA for the CDR3 is TGTGCCAGCAGCTTAACGCTCCCCTTATTGGGGGTCGGCACCGGGGAGCTGTTTTTT. This encodes CASSLTLPLLGVGTGELFF.

About this clonotype: Given a much more abundant clone one base away, this may be a read error. The rearrangement uses TRBV29-1 and TRBJ2-2; 8 bases map to TRBD2. Looked up from germline, CDR1 is SQVTM and CDR2 is ANQGSEA. After removal of 4 bases from V and 5 bases from J, the junction contained 6 bases not matched to a gene. This CDR3 has 14 amino acids. CDR3 DNA: TGCAGCGTTGGGACTGGCGGGAGGACCGGGGAGCTGTTTTTT. This gives the protein CSVGTGGRTGELFF.

This clonotype was seen ten or more times. The CDR3 nucleotides read TGCAGCGTTGAAGAGGACTACGAGCAGTACTTC. Translated, it gives CSVEEDYEQYF. J is TRBJ2-7 and V is TRBV29-1; no firm D call. With 0 bases removed from V and 3 bases from J, the gap between germline ends came to 3 bases. The germline gives CDR1 SQVTM, CDR2 ANQGSEA. The CDR3 is 11 amino acids.

This clonotype occurred a few times. The chain is built from TRBV2 and TRBJ2-7, with 10 bases matching TRBD1. In germline, CDR1 is SNHLY, CDR2 FYNNEI. CDR3 length: 14 residues. The ends lost 4 bases at V and 5 bases at J; junction bases unmatched: 5. Here the CDR3 reads CASSGRDRGDEQYF. The CDR3 nucleotides are TGTGCCAGCAGTGGCCGGGACAGGGGTGACGAGCAGTACTTC.

The count of this clonotype is one. The chain has TRBV6-1 and TRBJ1-3; D may be TRBD1 (6 bases). Trimming pared 5 bases from V and 6 bases from J, leaving 17 bases between. The germline CDR1 and CDR2 sequences are MNHNS and SASEGT. This CDR3 spans 15 amino acids. This CDR3 reads CASSYGGAGENTIYF. CDR3 DNA: TGTGCCAGCAGTTACGGGGGCGCAGGTGAAAACACCATATATTTT.

This sequence joins TRBV6-4 and TRBJ1-1; D remains unclear. Trimming left V 5 bases short and J 9 bases short, with 16 bases between. The CDR3 has 13 amino acids. Germline lookup yields CDR1 MRHNA and CDR2 SNTAGT. In DNA form, the CDR3 reads TGTGCCAGCAGTCACGGACCGCGTTTTAAAGCTTTCTTT. This codes for CASSHGPRFKAFF.